Given below is one TCR beta chain in context. Its antigen remains unidentified. The sample originates from a study of T cells in Graves' hyperthyroidism and ophthalmopathy. Regarding the study as a whole: Ophthalmopathy, which appeared later, was predicted by the model a median about 5.9 months before onset.

Amplified TCR beta CDR3 regions came from RNA transcripts. A set of HTBI primers served as the primers for a first-round RT-PCR of the TCR CDR3. MiXCR was run by TCRdb on the multiplex PCR reads, yielding one entry per CDR3 protein. The data contain roughly 800,000 distinct CDR3 sequences, 38% of them singletons. Trimming stripped 3 bases from V and 6 bases from J, with 21 bases between. Germline CDR1 ENHRY, CDR2 SYGVKD. This CDR3 is built from 16 residues. The chain combines TRBV10-3 with TRBJ2-7; TRBD2 is a possible D gene (6 bases). The sequence derives from a young man with Graves' hyperthyroidism. Sequenced: blood. The CDR3 loop is CAISDERRGPHGEQYF. The CDR3 DNA sequence: TGTGCCATCAGTGATGAGCGGAGGGGCCCCCACGGCGAGCAGTACTTC.